The 26 T cell receptor beta chains in this list originate from one sample, sequenced in a study of T cell responses to AZD1222 COVID-19 vaccine. Assay used: immunoSEQ multiplex PCR; TCRdb lists only in-frame clones, some missing. The table lists about 86,000 clones, 88% of them singletons. This specimen was peripheral blood, taken 28 days after the second AZD1222 dose. These receptors were taken from an adult who received the AZD1222 COVID-19 vaccine.

This clone was picked up one time. J is TRBJ2-7 and V is TRBV13; 9 bases match TRBD2. J lost 2 bases, V lost 4 bases, and 9 bases had no gene match. The germline V gene has CDR1 PRHDT and CDR2 FYEKMQ (reference sequence). The CDR3 contains 16 residues. This CDR3 is CASSSRGSGSPYEQYF. The CDR3, as DNA: TGTGCCAGCAGCTCCCGGGGTAGCGGGAGCCCCTACGAGCAGTACTTC.

V and J are TRBV4-1 and TRBJ1-5; possibly TRBD1 for D (6 bases). CDR1 and CDR2 from the germline V gene are MGHRA and YSYEKL. Deletions cut 1 base from V and 0 bases from J, with 10 bases between. The CDR3 totals 16 residues. CDR3 coding DNA: TGCGCCAGCAGCCAAGTAGGGGGAGGTAGCAATCAGCCCCAGCATTTT. Protein sequence: CASSQVGGGSNQPQHF.

This clone was picked up one time. The CDR3 region has the DNA TGTGCCAGCAGTTTAGACGGCAGGGTGAACACTGAAGCTTTCTTT. The encoded protein is CASSLDGRVNTEAFF. V and J are TRBV28 and TRBJ1-1; possibly TRBD1 for D (5 bases). The germline V gene has CDR1 MDHEN and CDR2 SYDVKM. The CDR3 has 15 amino acids. V lost 2 bases and J 0 bases, leaving 10 bases between the germline ends.

CDR3 nucleotide sequence: TGTGCCAGCAGCTCGATTTCAGGGGTTCATGGCTACACCTTC. Translating gives CASSSISGVHGYTF. The chain combines TRBV7-9 with TRBJ1-2, with TRBD1 as a possible D gene (6 bases). Deletions cut 4 bases from V and 6 bases from J, with 15 bases between. Per germline, CDR1 SEHNR and CDR2 FQNEAQ (reference sequence). The CDR3 extends over 14 amino acids.

The genes are TRBV7-9 and TRBJ1-6, with a possible D match to TRBD1 (5 bases). The CDR3 contains 15 residues. Germline V gene data show CDR1 as SEHNR and CDR2 as FQNEAQ (reference sequence). Trimming pared 5 bases from V and 4 bases from J, leaving 12 bases between. CDR3 coding DNA: TGTGCCAGCAGCGGCGGGGCTCATTATAATTCACCCCTCCACTTT. This translates into CASSGGAHYNSPLHF.

J is TRBJ1-5 and V is TRBV7-7, with D unclear. Germline-derived CDR1 and CDR2 are SSHAT and FNYEAQ (reference sequence). V dropped 0 bases and J dropped 0 bases, with 9 bases sitting between them. This CDR3 comprises 16 residues. DNA of the CDR3: TGTGCCAGCAGCTTAGCGCAGCCCAATAGCAATCAGCCCCAGCATTTT. It is translated as CASSLAQPNSNQPQHF.

The chain is built from TRBV13 and TRBJ1-2; no clear D gene. Germline loops: CDR1 PRHDT, CDR2 FYEKMQ (reference sequence). Trimming left V 3 bases short and J 2 bases short, with 10 bases between. The CDR3 is 14 residues long. CDR3 in amino acids: CASSFGDTNYGYTF. The CDR3 DNA reads as TGTGCCAGCAGCTTTGGGGATACGAACTATGGCTACACCTTC.

The chain couples TRBV11-1 to TRBJ1-2, with 9 nucleotides matching TRBD1. The CDR3 is 13 residues long. Germline V gene data show CDR1 as SGHAT and CDR2 as FQDESV (reference sequence). V was pared by 6 bases and J by 6 bases, with 5 bases of the junction left unmatched. DNA for the CDR3: TGTGCCAGCAGAGGACAGGGGATGGATGGCTACACCTTC. This gives the protein CASRGQGMDGYTF.

This sequence joins TRBV19 and TRBJ1-3, with D uncertain. Trimming took off 3 bases at V and 8 bases at J, with 8 bases between the two ends. This CDR3 comprises 12 residues. Per the germline V gene, CDR1 is LNHDA and CDR2 is SQIVND (reference sequence). The CDR3 spells CASSIVGYTIYF. For the CDR3, the DNA is TGTGCCAGTAGTATCGTCGGATACACCATATATTTT.

This chain links TRBV18 with TRBJ2-7, with 7 bases matching TRBD1. Germline assignment: CDR1 KGHSH and CDR2 LQKENI. The CDR3 is 14 residues long. V shed 5 bases, J shed 2 bases, and the junction held 6 bases outside the gene matches. In nucleotides, the CDR3 is TGTGCCAGCTCAACTCGACAGGGCCCCTACGAGCAGTACTTC. The encoded protein is CASSTRQGPYEQYF.

This chain uses TRBV30 with TRBJ1-3; 8 nucleotides agree with TRBD1. V shed 5 bases, J shed 10 bases, and the junction held 10 bases outside the gene matches. This CDR3 comprises 13 residues. Per the germline V gene, CDR1 is GTSNPN and CDR2 is SVGIG (reference sequence). CDR3 residues: CAWGQGGSGTIYF. DNA of the CDR3: TGTGCCTGGGGACAGGGCGGGTCCGGGACCATATATTTT. The whole variable domain, filled in from reference TRBV30 and TRBJ1-3, reads SQTIHQWPATLVQPVGSPLSLECTVEGTSNPNLYWYRQAAGRGLQLLFYSVGIGQISSEVPQNLSASRPQDRQFILSSKKLLLSDSGFYLCAWGQGGSGTIYFGEGSWLTVV.

V gene TRBV2 combines with J gene TRBJ2-3, with D possibly being TRBD2 (5 bases). Germline-derived CDR1 and CDR2 are SNHLY and FYNNEI. Trimming stripped 4 bases from V and 5 bases from J, with 10 bases between. The length of the CDR3 is 13 residues. As DNA, the CDR3 is TGTGCCAGCAGTGTGACCGGGGTAGATACGCAGTATTTT. Translated: CASSVTGVDTQYF.

V is TRBV5-1 and J is TRBJ1-1, with D tentatively TRBD1 (5 bases). Germline V gene lookup returns CDR1 SGHRS and CDR2 YFSETQ. Trimming took off 2 bases at V and 4 bases at J, with 9 bases between the two ends. The CDR3 consists of 13 residues. CDR3 sequence (DNA): TGCGCCAGCAGCTTCCGTCAGGGCACTGAAGCTTTCTTT. It yields the protein CASSFRQGTEAFF.

This chain links TRBV12-3 or TRBV12-4 with TRBJ2-1; D call uncertain. The CDR3 length is 13 residues. V was shortened by 5 bases and J by 4 bases, with 9 bases between the two germline ends. For the CDR3, the DNA is TGTGCCAGCAGTACGGGTCTTTACAATGAGCAGTTCTTC. Amino acid sequence: CASSTGLYNEQFF.

The chain joins TRBV5-8 to TRBJ2-7; perhaps TRBD1 as D (6 bases). V was pared by 5 bases and J by 0 bases, with 21 bases between. The CDR3 is 17 residues long. CDR1 is SGHTS and CDR2 is YDEGEE in the germline V gene. The CDR3 coding sequence is TGTGCCAGCAGAACTTACAGGGATTATCGGGACTCCTACGAGCAGTACTTC. As protein: CASRTYRDYRDSYEQYF.

This chain joins TRBV28 and TRBJ2-4, with D perhaps TRBD2 (6 bases). The V gene's germline CDR1 is MDHEN and CDR2 SYDVKM. V lost 3 bases to trimming and J lost 0 bases, with 12 bases between them. The length of the CDR3 is 16 residues. DNA for the CDR3: TGTGCCAGCAGTTTGGTGACTAGGGAAGCCAAAAACATTCAGTACTTC. Encoded protein: CASSLVTREAKNIQYF.

The chain joins TRBV6-6 to TRBJ2-1; D is unresolved. Between the trimmed V and J ends, which lost 5 bases and 6 bases, there was a span of 11 bases. Germline V lookup: CDR1 MNHNY, CDR2 SVGAGI (reference sequence). CDR3 length: 13 residues. CDR3 in amino acids: CASSPREGNEQFF. DNA for the CDR3: TGTGCCAGCAGTCCTCGAGAAGGCAATGAGCAGTTCTTC.

V is TRBV4-3 and J is TRBJ2-7; 11 bases line up with TRBD2. V was pared by 1 base and J by 5 bases, with 7 bases of the junction left unmatched. Germline V gives CDR1 LGHNA, CDR2 YSLEER. The CDR3 extends over 16 amino acids. CDR3 region: CASSQVPTSGINEQYF. The DNA for the CDR3 is TGCGCCAGCAGCCAAGTTCCGACTAGCGGGATAAACGAGCAGTACTTC.

This chain links TRBV20-1 with TRBJ1-6; TRBD1 matches at 10 bases. This CDR3 contains 19 residues. Germline V gene data show CDR1 as DFQATT and CDR2 as SNEGSKA (reference sequence). After removal of 3 bases from V and 0 bases from J, the junction contained 11 bases not matched to a gene. CDR3 coding DNA: TGCAGTGCTAGTTCGTCCGGGACAGGGGTTAGCTCCTATAATTCACCCCTCCACTTT. Translating gives CSASSSGTGVSSYNSPLHF.

V is TRBV6-1 and J is TRBJ2-1, with D possibly TRBD2 on 6 matching bases. There are 16 residues in the CDR3. Trimming cost V 1 base and J 8 bases, with 18 bases left between them. In germline, CDR1 is MNHNS, CDR2 SASEGT. Here the CDR3 DNA reads TGTGCCAGCAGTGAAGGGCGGGGCTTACCTGTCTATGAGCAGTTCTTC. Its protein is CASSEGRGLPVYEQFF.

The chain carries TRBV3-1 (or the pseudogene TRBV3-2) and TRBJ1-2, with TRBD1 matching over 7 bases. The CDR3 sequence is 13 residues long. Germline V gene lookup returns CDR1 LGHDT and CDR2 YNNKEL (reference sequence). V lost 4 bases and J lost 6; bases outside the gene matches: 5. CDR3 nucleotide sequence: TGTGCCAGCAGCCTGGGACAGAGGGATGGCTACACCTTC. Translated, it gives CASSLGQRDGYTF.

The chain is built from TRBV6-5 and TRBJ2-7; 7 bases are a match to TRBD1. Germline V CDR1 and CDR2: MNHEY, SVGAGI. V lost 8 bases and J lost 2; bases outside the gene matches: 12. The CDR3 consists of 15 residues. The CDR3 DNA reads as TGTGCCAGCCAGGACATGACAGGGCCAACCTACGAGCAGTACTTC. It encodes CASQDMTGPTYEQYF.

A single count supports this clone. The chain is built from TRBV11-1 and TRBJ1-3; 7 bases are a match to TRBD1. With V trimmed by 0 bases and J by 0 bases, 2 bases remained unmatched. This CDR3 comprises 16 residues. Germline CDR1 SGHAT, CDR2 FQDESV (reference sequence). This CDR3 is CASSLAGTVSGNTIYF. The CDR3, as DNA: TGTGCCAGCAGCTTAGCCGGGACAGTCTCTGGAAACACCATATATTTT.

The V and J genes are TRBV27 and TRBJ1-1; perhaps TRBD1 as D (5 bases). This CDR3 contains 13 residues. In germline, CDR1 is MNHEY, CDR2 SMNVEV (reference sequence). Trimming shortened V by 0 bases and J by 4 bases, and 6 bases separated the two germline ends. The CDR3 is CASSLSGGTEAFF. The CDR3 DNA reads as TGTGCCAGCAGTTTATCCGGGGGCACTGAAGCTTTCTTT.

The chain combines TRBV3-1 (or the pseudogene TRBV3-2) with TRBJ2-2; possibly TRBD1 for D (5 bases). Germline V CDR1 and CDR2: LGHDT, YNNKEL (reference sequence). Trimming left V 4 bases short and J 1 base short, with 10 bases between. The length of the CDR3 is 15 residues. CDR3 sequence (DNA): TGTGCCAGCAGCCCACCAGACAGGAACACCGGGGAGCTGTTTTTT. It encodes CASSPPDRNTGELFF.

This clone was counted a single time. V is TRBV27 and J is TRBJ2-2; TRBD1 aligns across 7 bases. V was pared by 6 bases and J by 1 base, with 5 bases of the junction left unmatched. The CDR3 totals 15 residues. Looked up from germline, CDR1 is MNHEY and CDR2 is SMNVEV (reference sequence). CDR3 coding DNA: TGTGCCAGCAGACGGGACAGAGTGAACACCGGGGAGCTGTTTTTT. Protein sequence: CASRRDRVNTGELFF.